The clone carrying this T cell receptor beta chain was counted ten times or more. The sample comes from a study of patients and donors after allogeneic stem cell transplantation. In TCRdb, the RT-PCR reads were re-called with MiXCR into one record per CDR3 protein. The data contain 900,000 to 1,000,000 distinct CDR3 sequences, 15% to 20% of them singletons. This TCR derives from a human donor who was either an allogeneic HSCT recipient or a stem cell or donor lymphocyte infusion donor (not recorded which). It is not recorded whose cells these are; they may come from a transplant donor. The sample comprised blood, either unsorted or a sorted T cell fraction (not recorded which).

CDR3 sequence (DNA): TGTGCCATCAGTGAAGGGGATAGCAATCAGCCCCAGCATTTT. Its translation is CAISEGDSNQPQHF. The chain links TRBV10-3 to TRBJ1-5; possibly TRBD1 for D (5 bases). This CDR3 is built from 14 residues. Deletions cut 3 bases from V and 0 bases from J, with 6 bases between. Germline values: CDR1 ENHRY, CDR2 SYGVKD.